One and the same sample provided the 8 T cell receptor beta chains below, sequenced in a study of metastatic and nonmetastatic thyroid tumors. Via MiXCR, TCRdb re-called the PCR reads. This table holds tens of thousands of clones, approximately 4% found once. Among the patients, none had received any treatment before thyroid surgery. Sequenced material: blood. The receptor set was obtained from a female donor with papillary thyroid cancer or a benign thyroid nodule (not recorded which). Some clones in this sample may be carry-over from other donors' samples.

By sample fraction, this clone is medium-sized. CDR3 region: CASGLAGYEQYF. The CDR3 DNA reads TGTGCCAGCGGGCTAGCGGGCTACGAGCAGTACTTC. The chain recombines TRBV12-3 or TRBV12-4 with TRBJ2-7; the match to TRBD2 covers 8 bases. The CDR3 is made up of 12 amino acids. V lost 8 bases, J lost 3 bases, and 3 bases stayed unmatched.

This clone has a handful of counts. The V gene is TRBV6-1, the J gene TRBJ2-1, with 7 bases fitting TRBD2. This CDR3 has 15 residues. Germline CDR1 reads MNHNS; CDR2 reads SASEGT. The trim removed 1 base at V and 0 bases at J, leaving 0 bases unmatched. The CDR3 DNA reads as TGTGCCAGCAGTGAAGGGGAGGGCTCCTACAATGAGCAGTTCTTC. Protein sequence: CASSEGEGSYNEQFF.

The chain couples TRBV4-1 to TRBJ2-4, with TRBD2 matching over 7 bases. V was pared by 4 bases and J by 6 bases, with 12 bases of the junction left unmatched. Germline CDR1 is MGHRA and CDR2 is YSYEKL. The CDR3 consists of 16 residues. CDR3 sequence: CASSLVGRERGNIQYF. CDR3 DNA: TGCGCCAGCAGCCTCGTGGGTAGGGAGCGGGGAAACATTCAGTACTTC.

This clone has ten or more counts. This CDR3 reads CASSEGAVKNIQYF. The CDR3 nucleotides are TGTGCCAGCAGTGAGGGGGCGGTCAAAAACATTCAGTACTTC. The chain couples TRBV2 to TRBJ2-4; TRBD1 might be the D (6 bases). CDR1 and CDR2 (germline): SNHLY, FYNNEI. V lost 3 bases, J lost 3 bases, and 9 bases lay in between. The CDR3 has 14 residues.

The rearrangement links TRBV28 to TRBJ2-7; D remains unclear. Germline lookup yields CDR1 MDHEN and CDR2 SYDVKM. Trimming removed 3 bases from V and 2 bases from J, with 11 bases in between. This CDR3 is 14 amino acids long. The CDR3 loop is CASSFGGSTYEQYF. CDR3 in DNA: TGTGCCAGCAGTTTTGGCGGTTCTACCTACGAGCAGTACTTC. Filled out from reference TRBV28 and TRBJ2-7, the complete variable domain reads DVKVTQSSRYLVKRTGEKVFLECVQDMDHENMFWYRQDPGLGLRLIYFSYDVKMKEKGDIPEGYSVSREKKERFSLILESASTNQTSMYLCASSFGGSTYEQYFGPGTRLTVT.

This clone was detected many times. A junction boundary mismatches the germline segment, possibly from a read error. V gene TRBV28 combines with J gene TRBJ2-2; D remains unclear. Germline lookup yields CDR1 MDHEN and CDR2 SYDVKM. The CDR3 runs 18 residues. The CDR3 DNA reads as TGTGCCGGCAGTGAGACCTTTTATAGGCCTAAGAACACCGGGGAGCTGTTTTTT. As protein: CAGSETFYRPKNTGELFF.

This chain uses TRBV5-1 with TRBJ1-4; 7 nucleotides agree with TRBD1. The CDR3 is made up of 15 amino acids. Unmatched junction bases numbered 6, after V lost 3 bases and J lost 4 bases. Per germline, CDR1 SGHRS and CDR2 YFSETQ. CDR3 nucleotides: TGCGCCAGCAGCTCCAGGGACAGCATTAATGAAAAACTGTTTTTT. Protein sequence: CASSSRDSINEKLFF.

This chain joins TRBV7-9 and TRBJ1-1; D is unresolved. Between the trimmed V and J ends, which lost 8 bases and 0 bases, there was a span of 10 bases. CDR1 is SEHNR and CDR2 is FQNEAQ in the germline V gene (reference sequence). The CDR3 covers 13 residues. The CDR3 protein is CASERTMNTEAFF. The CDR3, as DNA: TGTGCCAGCGAAAGGACCATGAACACTGAAGCTTTCTTT.